A single sample gave rise to the 25 T cell receptor beta chains below, sequenced in a study of shared clonotypes between healthy human individuals. Terminally differentiated effector memory CD45RA+ cells were excluded from the naive CD8 cells, which were CD45RO-negative and positively selected for CCR7. Assay: immunoSEQ multiplex PCR; the TCRdb copy retains only in-frame clones and omits some. The sample contains hundreds of thousands of clones, approximately 96% of which appear only once. The source material was naive CD8+ T cells sorted from blood. The receptors derive from a woman between 25 and 40 years old in good health.

J is TRBJ2-7 and V is TRBV11-2; 9 bases map to TRBD2. CDR1 and CDR2 (germline): SGHAT, FQNNGV. Losses at the gene ends were 3 bases for V and 2 bases for J; bases not matched to a gene: 2. The CDR3 length is 14 residues. The CDR3 DNA is TGTGCCAGCAGCTTCTCTAGCGGGGCCTACGAGCAGTACTTC. Translated: CASSFSSGAYEQYF.

The V call is TRBV5-8, the J call TRBJ1-5, with unresolved D. Germline values: CDR1 SGHTS, CDR2 YDEGEE. Deletions cut 1 base from V and 0 bases from J, with 14 bases between. The CDR3 spans 17 residues. DNA for the CDR3: TGTGCCAGCAGCTTGTCACCCACAGATTATAGCAATCAGCCCCAGCATTTT. Translation: CASSLSPTDYSNQPQHF.

This clone is a singleton in its sample. The chain joins TRBV10-2 to TRBJ2-1; no clear D. The CDR3 covers 12 residues. Per germline, CDR1 WSHSY and CDR2 SAAADI. Trimming took 7 bases from V and 7 from J, leaving 11 bases between them. The CDR3 is CASNGGANEQFF. Here the CDR3 DNA reads TGCGCCAGCAATGGTGGAGCAAATGAGCAGTTCTTC.

This chain joins TRBV27 and TRBJ2-5; D is uncertain. V lost 0 bases, J lost 3 bases, and 8 bases lay in between. Germline V lookup: CDR1 MNHEY, CDR2 SMNVEV (reference sequence). CDR3 length equals 14 residues. CDR3 nucleotides: TGTGCCAGCAGTTTATCTCGGGTGAAAGAGACCCAGTACTTC. It is translated as CASSLSRVKETQYF.

The J gene is TRBJ2-1, the V gene TRBV28, with D maybe TRBD1 (6 bases). The CDR3 runs to 12 residues. Trimming removed 6 bases at V and 4 bases at J, with 7 bases between. Germline assignment: CDR1 MDHEN and CDR2 SYDVKM. CDR3 amino acids: CASRGQYNEQFF. The CDR3 DNA sequence: TGTGCCAGCAGAGGACAGTACAATGAGCAGTTCTTC. The entire variable domain, with the rest obtained from reference TRBV28 and TRBJ2-1, is as follows: DVKVTQSSRYLVKRTGEKVFLECVQDMDHENMFWYRQDPGLGLRLIYFSYDVKMKEKGDIPEGYSVSREKKERFSLILESASTNQTSMYLCASRGQYNEQFFGPGTRLTVL.

The chain carries TRBV27 and TRBJ1-5, with D unresolved. Germline V gene sequence: CDR1 MNHEY, CDR2 SMNVEV (reference sequence). Trimming shortened V by 1 base and J by 0 bases, and 1 base separated the two germline ends. The CDR3 extends over 13 amino acids. CDR3 coding DNA: TGTGCCAGCAGTTTATTTAGCAATCAGCCCCAGCATTTT. This sequence encodes CASSLFSNQPQHF.

V is TRBV5-1 and J is TRBJ2-5, with 11 bases identical to TRBD2. Germline V gives CDR1 SGHRS, CDR2 YFSETQ. The CDR3 length is 16 residues. J gave up 1 base and V 4 bases, and 6 bases lay outside the gene matches. Here the CDR3 reads CASSPLAGGPQETQYF. The DNA of the CDR3 is TGCGCCAGCAGCCCATTAGCGGGAGGGCCCCAAGAGACCCAGTACTTC.

The rearrangement joins TRBV19 to TRBJ2-7, with D tentatively TRBD1 (8 bases). The CDR3 is 12 amino acids. V was clipped by 6 bases and J by 7 bases, with 13 bases between them. The V gene's germline CDR1 is LNHDA and CDR2 SQIVND (reference sequence). This chain's CDR3 is CASSGQGGEQYF. The DNA for the CDR3 is TGTGCCAGTAGCGGACAGGGAGGGGAGCAGTACTTC.

The chain joins TRBV10-3 to TRBJ2-5, with a tentative D call TRBD2 (6 bases). Judging by the DNA end, TRBJ2-7 fits better; the J call may be wrong. The CDR3 totals 15 residues. Germline values: CDR1 ENHRY, CDR2 SYGVKD. CDR3 DNA: TGTGCCATCAGTGAGTCGCGGGGACGCTCCTACGAGCAGTACTTC. This gives the protein CAISESRGRSYEQYF.

The chain uses TRBV2 and TRBJ2-7; the match to TRBD1 covers 7 bases. CDR3 size: 15 residues. After removal of 6 bases from V and 0 bases from J, the junction contained 8 bases not matched to a gene. CDR1 SNHLY and CDR2 FYNNEI come from the germline V gene. In DNA, the CDR3 is TGTGCCAGCAGCCCCGGCAGGGGGAGCTCCTACGAGCAGTACTTC. Translated: CASSPGRGSSYEQYF.

V gene TRBV6-6 combines with J gene TRBJ2-5, with 10 positions matching TRBD2. The CDR3 consists of 16 residues. Germline V gene sequence: CDR1 MNHNY, CDR2 SVGAGI (reference sequence). V lost 0 bases, J lost 5 bases, and 6 bases stayed unmatched. CDR3 protein: CASSYSGVAGGETQYF. The CDR3 nucleotides read TGTGCCAGCAGTTACTCGGGAGTAGCGGGAGGCGAGACCCAGTACTTC.

The rearrangement joins TRBV6-5 to TRBJ1-4; D uncertain. CDR1 is MNHEY, CDR2 SVGAGI, per germline. This CDR3 comprises 14 residues. With 0 bases removed from V and 4 bases from J, the gap between germline ends came to 6 bases. The CDR3 DNA is TGTGCCAGCAGTTACTCTGGGGTTAATGAAAAACTGTTTTTT. This sequence encodes CASSYSGVNEKLFF.

This chain connects TRBV27 to TRBJ2-5; 10 bases are a match to TRBD2. This CDR3 region has 16 residues. From germline, CDR1 is MNHEY and CDR2 SMNVEV (reference sequence). V shed 7 bases and J 3 bases; nucleotides not matched to a gene: 11. CDR3 protein: CASIARIGLAEETQYF. In DNA form, the CDR3 reads TGTGCCAGCATCGCGCGAATCGGACTAGCGGAAGAGACCCAGTACTTC.

The V call is TRBV27, the J call TRBJ1-2; maybe TRBD1 (6 bases). This CDR3 is built from 16 residues. The ends were cut back, 5 bases at V and 5 bases at J, with 21 bases in the middle. Germline V lookup: CDR1 MNHEY, CDR2 SMNVEV (reference sequence). The CDR3 is CASSPGRGALRYGYTF. CDR3 bases: TGTGCCAGCAGTCCCGGCCGGGGGGCGCTTCGGTATGGCTACACCTTC.

The chain links TRBV29-1 to TRBJ2-2; 8 nucleotides agree with TRBD2. With V trimmed by 4 bases and J by 6 bases, 7 bases remained unmatched. Germline-derived CDR1 and CDR2 are SQVTM and ANQGSEA. The length of the CDR3 is 14 residues. The CDR3 protein is CSVAGLERAGELFF. CDR3 DNA: TGCAGCGTTGCGGGACTAGAACGCGCCGGGGAGCTGTTTTTT.

The CDR3 sequence is CASSPQAISYNEQFF. The DNA for the CDR3 is TGTGCCAGCAGCCCACAGGCGATCTCCTACAATGAGCAGTTCTTC. The gene calls are TRBV5-4 and TRBJ2-1, with D maybe TRBD1 (5 bases). Germline V gives CDR1 SGHNT, CDR2 YYREEE (reference sequence). V was pared by 4 bases and J by 0 bases, with 11 bases between. CDR3 size: 15 residues.

This chain links TRBV5-8 with TRBJ2-7; the D gene is possibly TRBD2 (7 bases). Germline V gene sequence: CDR1 SGHTS, CDR2 YDEGEE. V lost 8 bases to trimming and J lost 4 bases, with 16 bases between them. CDR3 length: 13 amino acids. DNA for the CDR3: TGTGCCAGTGAAATAGGGGGGGAGTACGAGCAGTACTTC. It yields the protein CASEIGGEYEQYF.

The chain links TRBV7-8 to TRBJ2-7; 13 bases fit TRBD2. In germline, CDR1 is SGHVS, CDR2 FQNEAQ. The CDR3 loop spans 18 amino acids. J was trimmed by 5 bases and V by 1 base; bases with no gene match: 11. The CDR3 DNA reads TGTGCCAGCAGCTTAGGTCCCGGACTAGCGGGAGAGGGGGACGAGCAGTACTTC. Encoded protein: CASSLGPGLAGEGDEQYF.

The CDR3 protein is CASSKGLSYNEQFF. DNA of the CDR3: TGTGCCAGCAGCAAAGGACTCTCCTACAATGAGCAGTTCTTC. The chain employs TRBV21-1 and TRBJ2-1; the table's D call TRBD2 went unverified against the DNA. TRBV21-1 is deemed a pseudogene. This CDR3 spans 14 amino acids.

The chain has TRBV27 and TRBJ2-7; D call uncertain. This CDR3 has 17 amino acids. Germline CDR1 reads MNHEY; CDR2 reads SMNVEV (reference sequence). Trimming cost V 6 bases and J 2 bases, with 23 bases left between them. CDR3: CASSYQNSDGLTYEQYF. As DNA, the CDR3 is TGTGCCAGCAGCTATCAGAACTCTGACGGCCTCACCTACGAGCAGTACTTC.

The chain combines TRBV6-1 with TRBJ2-2, with 8 bases identical to TRBD1. Looked up from germline, CDR1 is MNHNS and CDR2 is SASEGT. The CDR3 loop spans 15 amino acids. With V trimmed by 7 bases and J by 5 bases, 9 bases remained unmatched. The CDR3 region has the DNA TGTGCCAGCAACCTCGGACAGGGTAGGACCGGGGAGCTGTTTTTT. Translated: CASNLGQGRTGELFF.

The chain couples TRBV5-6 to TRBJ2-1; 12 bases are a match to TRBD2. V lost 2 bases, J lost 7 bases, and 7 bases stayed unmatched. The CDR3 totals 16 residues. Germline V gene sequence: CDR1 SGHDT, CDR2 YYEEEE. The CDR3 protein is CASSFMTSGSRNEQFF. CDR3 coding DNA: TGTGCCAGCAGCTTTATGACTAGCGGGAGCCGAAATGAGCAGTTCTTC.

This chain uses TRBV19 with TRBJ1-1; D may be TRBD1 (6 bases). This CDR3 spans 18 amino acids. Germline values: CDR1 LNHDA, CDR2 SQIVND (reference sequence). The V end lost 6 bases, the J end lost 4 bases, and 27 bases lay between the germline ends. The CDR3 protein is CASSPRSQGYEWGTEAFF. DNA of the CDR3: TGTGCCAGTAGCCCCCGTTCTCAGGGGTACGAATGGGGCACTGAAGCTTTCTTT.

The chain links TRBV4-1 to TRBJ2-1; 7 nucleotides align to TRBD2. The germline gives CDR1 MGHRA, CDR2 YSYEKL. This CDR3 has 16 amino acids. V trimming: 0 bases; J trimming: 1 base; junction bases outside the gene matches: 3. CDR3 in DNA: TGCGCCAGCAGCCAAGACGAGGGAGGGTCCTACAATGAGCAGTTCTTC. Residues: CASSQDEGGSYNEQFF.

This clone was seen once. The rearrangement joins TRBV28 to TRBJ2-7; 10 positions agree with TRBD1. V trimming: 5 bases; J trimming: 3 bases; junction bases outside the gene matches: 4. The germline V gene has CDR1 MDHEN and CDR2 SYDVKM. The CDR3 spans 14 residues. The CDR3 reads CASSPRTGGYEQYF. The CDR3, as DNA: TGTGCCAGCAGTCCGCGGACAGGGGGCTACGAGCAGTACTTC.